One and the same sample provided the 20 T cell receptor beta chains below, sequenced in a study of cytomegalovirus exposure and HLA in healthy donors. This PCR relied on a set of 60 Vbeta primers and 13 Jbeta primers. Data came from immunoSEQ multiplex PCR; TCRdb stores just in-frame clones and leaves some out. The sample records under 200,000 clones, 60% to 80% being singletons. Sample: PBMCs. The receptor source for this set is a man in his fifties or sixties in good health and CMV-seronegative.

The V gene is TRBV10-1, the J gene TRBJ2-3, with 10 bases fitting TRBD2. The CDR3 extends over 16 amino acids. CDR1 is WNHNN, CDR2 SYGVQD, per germline (reference sequence). V lost 5 bases to trimming and J lost 2 bases; unmatched junction nucleotides: 7. CDR3 nucleotide sequence: TGCGCCAGCAGTCCGGGACTAGCGAGGAACACAGATACGCAGTATTTT. It encodes CASSPGLARNTDTQYF.

This chain connects TRBV5-6 to TRBJ2-3; D possibly corresponds to TRBD1 (5 bases). Germline V lookup: CDR1 SGHDT, CDR2 YYEEEE. The V and J ends lost 2 bases and 1 base respectively, with 8 bases between them. The CDR3 contains 14 residues. This chain's CDR3 is CASSFWGRTDTQYF. The CDR3 coding sequence is TGTGCCAGCAGCTTCTGGGGCCGCACAGATACGCAGTATTTT.

V and J are TRBV7-8 and TRBJ1-5, with no clear D. The length of the CDR3 is 13 residues. The germline V and J ends were trimmed by 1 base and 3 bases, with 4 bases remaining between them. The germline CDR1 and CDR2 sequences are SGHVS and FQNEAQ. For the CDR3, the DNA is TGTGCCAGCAGCTTAGGGCCCAATCAGCCCCAGCATTTT. This codes for CASSLGPNQPQHF.

This clone turned up a few times. This chain connects TRBV7-3 to TRBJ1-6, with 9 bases matching TRBD1. The CDR3 is 14 amino acids. Germline trimming cut 4 bases from V and 9 bases from J; bases unmatched to any gene: 4. CDR1 is SGHTA, CDR2 FQGTGA, per germline. This CDR3 is CASSSGTGTSPLHF. The CDR3 DNA follows: TGTGCCAGCAGCTCCGGGACAGGGACTTCACCCCTCCACTTT.

The chain employs TRBV7-9 and TRBJ1-1, with 8 positions matching TRBD1. The CDR3 contains 16 residues. J gave up 3 bases and V 5 bases, and 11 bases lay outside the gene matches. The germline V gene encodes CDR1 SEHNR and CDR2 FQNEAQ (reference sequence). The CDR3 spells CASSPTTGEGYTEAFF. Written as DNA, the CDR3 is TGTGCCAGCAGCCCGACGACAGGGGAAGGTTACACTGAAGCTTTCTTT. The whole variable domain, remainder taken from reference TRBV7-9 and TRBJ1-1, is DTGVSQNPRHKITKRGQNVTFRCDPISEHNRLYWYRQTLGQGPEFLTYFQNEAQLEKSRLLSDRFSAERPKGSFSTLEIQRTEQGDSAMYLCASSPTTGEGYTEAFFGQGTRLTVV.

This clone is a singleton in its sample. The rearrangement joins TRBV9 to TRBJ2-5; 9 positions match TRBD2. V gave up 4 bases and J gave up 4 bases; unmatched junction bases: 5. Germline values: CDR1 SGDLS, CDR2 YYNGEE. The CDR3 is 14 residues long. The CDR3 protein is CASSFSGGGETQYF. CDR3 in DNA: TGTGCCAGCAGCTTTAGCGGGGGCGGAGAGACCCAGTACTTC.

V gene TRBV5-5 combines with J gene TRBJ2-6, with D possibly being TRBD2 (6 bases). The V gene lost 4 bases and the J gene lost 0 bases, with 11 bases spanning the gap. Germline V gene data show CDR1 as SGHKS and CDR2 as YYEKEE (reference sequence). The CDR3 runs 16 residues. The CDR3 spells CASSEMRGSGANVLTF. The DNA of the CDR3 is TGTGCCAGCAGCGAGATGCGGGGCTCTGGGGCCAACGTCCTGACTTTC.

This clone was seen just once. The V and J genes are TRBV6-5 and TRBJ1-2, with D maybe TRBD1 (6 bases). Germline CDR1 is MNHEY and CDR2 is SVGAGI. Trimming removed 5 bases from V and 8 bases from J, with 15 bases in between. The CDR3 contains 13 residues. The CDR3 is CASSRTGFEGYTF. The CDR3 DNA sequence: TGTGCCAGCAGTCGAACAGGGTTTGAGGGCTACACCTTC.

The sample holds a few counts of this clone. J is TRBJ1-2 and V is TRBV30; 8 bases align to TRBD1. Trimming took 0 bases from V and 4 from J; bases not matched to a gene: 7. The length of the CDR3 is 15 residues. Germline assignment: CDR1 GTSNPN and CDR2 SVGIG (reference sequence). The CDR3 DNA reads as TGTGCCTGGAGTGTACAGGGGGAAGGTGGCTATGGCTACACCTTC. Its protein is CAWSVQGEGGYGYTF.

The count of this clone is one. The chain couples TRBV29-1 to TRBJ2-2, with 8 bases aligning to TRBD1. Trimming took 1 base from V and 4 from J; bases not matched to a gene: 11. Germline lookup yields CDR1 SQVTM and CDR2 ANQGSEA. The CDR3 spans 17 residues. The CDR3 region is CSVEANRGTGSTGELFF. In DNA, the CDR3 is TGCAGCGTTGAAGCAAACCGAGGGACAGGTAGCACCGGGGAGCTGTTTTTT.

J is TRBJ2-3 and V is TRBV11-3; 7 bases line up with TRBD1. Germline V CDR1 and CDR2: SGHNT, YENEEA. J gave up 2 bases and V 5 bases, and 7 bases lay outside the gene matches. The CDR3 loop spans 15 amino acids. The CDR3 sequence is CASSASGQATDTQYF. The CDR3 nucleotides are TGTGCCAGCAGCGCGAGCGGACAGGCCACAGATACGCAGTATTTT.

The chain links TRBV7-2 to TRBJ1-6; D may be TRBD1 (6 bases). CDR3 length: 15 residues. Trimming pared 2 bases from V and 7 bases from J, leaving 12 bases between. The germline V gene has CDR1 SGHTA and CDR2 FQGNSA. CDR3 sequence: CASSLRQGSNSPLHF. The CDR3 coding sequence is TGTGCCAGCAGCTTACGGCAGGGGAGCAATTCACCCCTCCACTTT.

This chain uses TRBV11-2 with TRBJ2-5; D not certain. V gave up 0 bases and J gave up 1 base, with 9 bases separating them. The CDR3 is made up of 15 amino acids. Germline V CDR1 and CDR2: SGHAT, FQNNGV. CDR3 residues: CASSLDRGAQETQYF. The DNA of the CDR3 is TGTGCCAGCAGCTTAGATCGAGGAGCCCAAGAGACCCAGTACTTC.

The chain couples TRBV28 to TRBJ1-1, with D possibly matching TRBD1 (5 bases). V dropped 5 bases and J dropped 3 bases, with 13 bases sitting between them. Per the germline V gene, CDR1 is MDHEN and CDR2 is SYDVKM. CDR3 length: 14 residues. CDR3 nucleotides: TGTGCCAGCAGTATAGACAGCAGATACACTGAAGCTTTCTTT. Protein sequence: CASSIDSRYTEAFF.

This chain uses TRBV4-3 with TRBJ2-3; 10 positions agree with TRBD2. This CDR3 region has 16 residues. The V gene end was trimmed by 0 bases and the J gene end by 6 bases; junction bases not matched to a gene: 6. CDR1 is LGHNA and CDR2 is YSLEER in the germline V gene. CDR3 sequence: CASSQDPSSGSDTQYF. For the CDR3, the DNA is TGCGCCAGCAGCCAAGATCCATCTAGCGGGAGTGATACGCAGTATTTT.

This chain connects TRBV10-3 to TRBJ2-1; a possible D gene is TRBD2 (7 bases). The V and J ends lost 4 bases and 8 bases respectively, with 12 bases between them. The CDR3 has 13 residues. The germline CDR1 and CDR2 sequences are ENHRY and SYGVKD. The CDR3 loop reads CAISGGGLDEQFF. The CDR3 DNA sequence: TGTGCCATCAGTGGGGGGGGGCTCGATGAGCAGTTCTTC.

This clone was seen just once. This chain uses TRBV7-2 with TRBJ1-3, with 7 bases aligning to TRBD1. CDR3 length: 15 amino acids. CDR1 and CDR2 from the germline V gene are SGHTA and FQGNSA. Losses at the gene ends were 5 bases for V and 1 base for J; bases not matched to a gene: 5. The CDR3 loop reads CASSTRTGSGNTIYF. CDR3 in DNA: TGTGCCAGCAGCACCCGGACAGGATCTGGAAACACCATATATTTT.

The gene calls are TRBV6-1 and TRBJ1-2, with unresolved D. The CDR3 contains 12 residues. V lost 3 bases to trimming and J lost 6 bases, with 8 bases between them. Per the germline V gene, CDR1 is MNHNS and CDR2 is SASEGT. CDR3 residues: CASSDSGNGYTF. In DNA, the CDR3 is TGTGCCAGCAGTGACAGCGGTAATGGCTACACCTTC.

This clone was seen only a few times. This same CDR3 is encoded by further DNA sequences in the sample. The rearrangement joins TRBV6-6 to TRBJ2-7; no reliable D call. This CDR3 has 11 residues. V dropped 2 bases and J dropped 6 bases, with 5 bases sitting between them. The germline V gene has CDR1 MNHNY and CDR2 SVGAGI (reference sequence). The CDR3 DNA is TGTGCCAGCAGTTACGCAGGCGAGCAGTACTTC. Encoded protein: CASSYAGEQYF.

This rearrangement joins TRBV25-1 to TRBJ2-7; 8 bases fit TRBD1. Germline values: CDR1 MGHDK, CDR2 SYGVNS. The V segment lost 2 bases and the J segment 4 bases; nucleotides outside the gene matches: 7. The length of the CDR3 is 15 residues. The CDR3 reads CASSEGNRGIYEQYF. The CDR3 DNA reads as TGTGCCAGCAGTGAAGGTAACAGGGGGATATACGAGCAGTACTTC.